A single sample gave rise to the 5 T cell receptor beta chains below, sequenced in a study of identical twins. TCRdb called the 5' RACE reads again in MiXCR, with one record for every CDR3 protein. Of around 1.7 million distinct CDR3 sequences listed, more than 30% are singletons. Sample: cord blood. The receptors come from a newborn girl in good health.

At least ten counts were recorded for this clonotype. This sequence joins TRBV3-1 and TRBJ2-1, with D possibly being TRBD2 (5 bases). The germline V and J ends were trimmed by 0 bases and 6 bases, with 18 bases remaining between them. The CDR3 spans 17 residues. Germline assignment: CDR1 LGHDT and CDR2 YNNKEL (reference sequence). CDR3 region: CASSQDLPLVSSNEQFF. The CDR3 bases are TGTGCCAGCAGCCAAGACCTGCCACTAGTCTCTTCCAATGAGCAGTTCTTC.

The sample holds a few counts of this clonotype. This chain connects TRBV18 to TRBJ2-1; 9 nucleotides align to TRBD2. J lost 4 bases, V lost 5 bases, and 6 bases had no gene match. In germline, CDR1 is KGHSH, CDR2 LQKENI. This CDR3 comprises 15 residues. CDR3 region: CASSEGLATYNEQFF. The CDR3 DNA is TGTGCCAGCTCAGAGGGACTAGCAACTTACAATGAGCAGTTCTTC.

This clonotype came up a few times. This may be a read error: a much more frequent sequence differs by one nucleotide. The chain links TRBV7-2 to TRBJ2-1; D not resolved. CDR1 and CDR2 from the germline V gene are SGHTA and FQGNSA. V was trimmed by 2 bases and J by 13 bases, leaving 12 bases between them. The CDR3 loop spans 12 amino acids. The CDR3 loop is CASSLWRETQFF. The CDR3, as DNA: TGTGCCAGCAGCTTATGGCGAGAGACCCAGTTCTTC.

The V and J genes are TRBV28 and TRBJ1-3, with D uncertain. In germline, CDR1 is MDHEN, CDR2 SYDVKM. The CDR3 contains 14 residues. Trimming took off 3 bases at V and 6 bases at J, with 12 bases between the two ends. CDR3 DNA sequence: TGTGCCAGCAGTTTTGGTCGGAAACTAAACACCATATATTTT. Residues: CASSFGRKLNTIYF.

The chain couples TRBV10-3 to TRBJ1-1; D not resolved. The length of the CDR3 is 15 residues. CDR1 and CDR2 (germline): ENHRY, SYGVKD. Trimming removed 8 bases from V and 2 bases from J, with 18 bases in between. The CDR3 DNA is TGTGCCATCGGGAGGAGGGAGGGAGGAAACACTGAAGCTTTCTTT. Protein: CAIGRREGGNTEAFF.